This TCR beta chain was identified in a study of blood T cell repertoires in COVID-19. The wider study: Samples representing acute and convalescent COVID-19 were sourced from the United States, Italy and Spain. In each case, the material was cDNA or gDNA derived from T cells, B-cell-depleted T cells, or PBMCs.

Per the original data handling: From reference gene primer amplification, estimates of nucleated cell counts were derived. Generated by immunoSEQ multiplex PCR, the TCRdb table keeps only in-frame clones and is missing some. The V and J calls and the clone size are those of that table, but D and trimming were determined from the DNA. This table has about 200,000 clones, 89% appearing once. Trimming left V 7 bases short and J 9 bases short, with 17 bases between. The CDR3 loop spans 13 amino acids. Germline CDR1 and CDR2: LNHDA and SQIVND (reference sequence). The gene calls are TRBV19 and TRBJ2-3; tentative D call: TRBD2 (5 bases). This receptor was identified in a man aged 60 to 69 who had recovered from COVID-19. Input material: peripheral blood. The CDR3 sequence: CASTHTDSETQYF. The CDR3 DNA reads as TGTGCCAGTACCCATACGGACTCTGAAACGCAGTATTTT.